The rows below give T cell receptor beta chains drawn from one sample of a study of blood T cell repertoires in COVID-19. Generated by immunoSEQ multiplex PCR, the TCRdb table keeps only in-frame clones and is missing some. The sample yields roughly 180,000 clones, roughly four fifths seen once. What was sequenced was peripheral blood. These receptors were collected from a human donor in a cohort sampled during active COVID-19. CDR3s include the opening cysteine and the closing phenylalanine or tryptophan.

TRBV3-1/TRBV3-2	CASSLGGGEQYF
TRBV6-2/TRBV6-3	CASSITGARSSPLHF
TRBV3-1/TRBV3-2	CASSQNPGGDTQYF
TRBV2	CASSWTGDYGYTF
TRBV2	CASSDGTADNQPQHF
TRBV3-1/TRBV3-2	CASSQVLGGTEAFF
TRBV7-6	CASSYAPAGGETQYF
TRBV29-1	CSVGGIGNQPQHF
TRBV5-8	CASSLGIVRNYGYTF
TRBV6-5	CASSPRPNEGTEAFF
TRBV5-1	CASSLAGMNTEAFF
TRBV19	CASSILPGKDEAFF
TRBV13	CASSLRNLRDRAYEQYF
TRBV4-1	CASSQVPQQETQYF
TRBV6-5	CASSTDRGQPQHF
TRBV5-8	CASSLPGNTEAFF
TRBV2	CASSGDRAALLSYEQYF
TRBV18	CASSQNRADGANVLTF
TRBV11-2	CASSLVGGGRLETQYF
TRBV18	CASSPGGQGVNTEAFF
TRBV5-8	CASHPGQGHGYTF
TRBV2	CASMGLYGYTF
TRBV24-1	CATSEGGVNTGELFF
TRBV5-6	CASSFRVGGTYEQYF
TRBV3-1/TRBV3-2	CASSPPGQGSFYGYTF
TRBV4-1	CASSPKVLGFSSTDTQYF
TRBV7-9	CASSLGAREQYF
TRBV12-3/TRBV12-4	CASSREGYGYTF
TRBV27	CASSTPGGVQFF
TRBV5-5	CASSTRPGQGNTEAFF
TRBV7-7	CASSLGQGAGNTIYF
TRBV7-2	CASSGQGGGTDTQYF
TRBV4-1	CASSLLNGQGSPEAFF
TRBV2	CASSHMGQGSNQPQHF
TRBV7-3	CASSPQGSGANVLTF